This TCR beta chain was sequenced in a study of CD8+ T cells in alopecia areata. For the study at large: Female C3H/HeJ recipients aged roughly 7-10 weeks got skin from C3H/HeJ graft donors aged about 6-12 months that had spontaneous alopecia. Study-level points and caveats: The study found TCR sharing across patients less clear than in mice, possibly for HLA reasons.

Only a few counts were recorded for this clone. Its antigen remains unidentified. Genes here carry mouse names. The CDR3 end falls 4 residues outside the read, so it is completed with the germline J gene. The CDR3 contains 14 residues. Germline CDR1 is SGHDT and CDR2 is FRDEAV. Trimming removed 2 bases from V and 3 bases from J; junction bases left unmatched: 3. Following RNA extraction, reverse transcription yielded cDNA that acted as the sequencing template. Sequencing used immunoSEQ multiplex PCR; TCRdb keeps in-frame clones, though not all of them. Sampling found around 290,000 clones, none seen once. A sort of pooled cutaneous lymph node cells used CD4, CD8alpha, NKG2D, NKG2ACE and other stains.

Sequenced input: CD4+ T cells sorted from a lymph node. The chain has TRBV14 and TRBJ2-4, with 7 bases that match TRBD2. The source is a C3H/HeJ mouse with alopecia areata. The mouse line has the MHC haplotype H2-k. The CDR3 region is CASSLGGNQNTLYF. CDR3 bases read: TGTGCCAGCAGTTTGGGGGGGAACCAAAAC.